This T cell receptor (beta chain) came from a study of blood T cells in healthy people across ages. This clonotype was observed many times. Germline and junction disagree at one end, which may indicate a read error. Combining a sample-barcoded 5' primer with a J-beta primer mix, a second PCR ran for about 6 to 11 cycles. Each CDR3 protein gets one entry after TCRdb re-called the 5' RACE reads with MiXCR. The sample contains around 870,000 distinct CDR3 sequences, 25% to 35% of which appear only once. Every participating donor contributed 9.5 to 10 milliliters of peripheral blood through a draw. Per sample, a minimum of 6 million PBMCs were isolated. This TCR derives from an elderly woman in good health. The specimen was blood.

The CDR3, as DNA: TGCAGTGCCACCACTAGCGGGGGGTACACTGAGCAGTTCTTC. Amino acids: CSATTSGGYTEQFF. This rearrangement joins TRBV20-1 to TRBJ2-1; 12 bases are a match to TRBD2. The CDR3 spans 14 residues. The V gene's germline CDR1 is DFQATT and CDR2 SNEGSKA (reference sequence).